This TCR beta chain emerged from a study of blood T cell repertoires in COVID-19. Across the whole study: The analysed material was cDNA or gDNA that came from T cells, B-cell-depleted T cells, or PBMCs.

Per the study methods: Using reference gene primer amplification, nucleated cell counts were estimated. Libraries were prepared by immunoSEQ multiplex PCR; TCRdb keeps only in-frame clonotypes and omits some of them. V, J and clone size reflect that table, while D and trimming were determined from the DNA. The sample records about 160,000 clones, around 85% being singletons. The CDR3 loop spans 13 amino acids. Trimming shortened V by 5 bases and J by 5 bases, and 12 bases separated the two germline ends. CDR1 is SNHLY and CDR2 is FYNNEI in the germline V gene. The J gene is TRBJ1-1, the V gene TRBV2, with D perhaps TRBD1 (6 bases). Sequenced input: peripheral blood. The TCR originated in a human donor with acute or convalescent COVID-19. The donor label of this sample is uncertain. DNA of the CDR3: TGTGCCAGCAGTCAACAGGGAAGGACTGAAGCTTTCTTT. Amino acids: CASSQQGRTEAFF. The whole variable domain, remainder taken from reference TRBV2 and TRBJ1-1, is EPEVTQTPSHQVTQMGQEVILRCVPISNHLYFYWYRQILGQKVEFLVSFYNNEISEKSEIFDDQFSVERPDGSNFTLKIRSTKLEDSAMYFCASSQQGRTEAFFGQGTRLTVV.